The next 15 T cell receptor beta chains were all read from a single sample in a study of blood T cell repertoires in COVID-19. TCRdb keeps only in-frame clones here, not all; method: immunoSEQ multiplex PCR. Found here are some 95,000 clones, approximately 76% of them singletons; the top ten hold over 6%. Specimen: peripheral blood. Receptors originate from a man between 70 and 80 years old with acute or convalescent COVID-19.

The chain combines TRBV7-8 with TRBJ1-1; the D gene is possibly TRBD1 (5 bases). Trimming left V 2 bases short and J 4 bases short, with 11 bases between. Germline V gene sequence: CDR1 SGHVS, CDR2 FQNEAQ. The CDR3 runs to 14 residues. The CDR3 nucleotides read TGTGCCAGCAGCTTACAGGGTATGGGCACTGAAGCTTTCTTT. Its translation is CASSLQGMGTEAFF.

The gene calls are TRBV12-3 or TRBV12-4 and TRBJ2-2, with 7 bases lining up with TRBD1. The V and J ends lost 3 bases and 5 bases, in that order; junction bases with no gene match: 0. CDR3 length: 13 amino acids. The CDR3 loop is CASSLDRTGELFF. Written as DNA, the CDR3 is TGTGCCAGCAGTTTGGACAGGACCGGGGAGCTGTTTTTT.

This rearrangement joins TRBV18 to TRBJ2-2; the D gene is possibly TRBD2 (5 bases). Trimming stripped 2 bases from V and 5 bases from J, with 12 bases between. This CDR3 is 15 amino acids long. Germline-derived CDR1 and CDR2 are KGHSH and LQKENI. The CDR3 loop reads CASSPGRYETGELFF. The CDR3 coding sequence is TGTGCCAGCTCACCAGGGAGATACGAGACCGGGGAGCTGTTTTTT. The whole variable domain, remainder taken from reference TRBV18 and TRBJ2-2, is NAGVMQNPRHLVRRRGQEARLRCSPMKGHSHVYWYRQLPEEGLKFMVYLQKENIIDESGMPKERFSAEFPKEGPSILRIQQVVRGDSAAYFCASSPGRYETGELFFGEGSRLTVL.

This clone was picked up one time. The chain carries TRBV2 and TRBJ2-1; 8 positions match TRBD2. Trimming at V came to 4 bases and at J to 7 bases, leaving 12 bases not matched to a gene. The CDR3 contains 16 residues. Germline V gene lookup returns CDR1 SNHLY and CDR2 FYNNEI. CDR3 in amino acids: CASSARQARGGNEQFF. The CDR3 DNA reads as TGTGCCAGCAGTGCCCGACAGGCCCGGGGGGGGAATGAGCAGTTCTTC. Filled out from reference TRBV2 and TRBJ2-1, the complete variable domain reads EPEVTQTPSHQVTQMGQEVILRCVPISNHLYFYWYRQILGQKVEFLVSFYNNEISEKSEIFDDQFSVERPDGSNFTLKIRSTKLEDSAMYFCASSARQARGGNEQFFGPGTRLTVL.

V and J are TRBV5-1 and TRBJ2-7; 11 bases are a match to TRBD1. CDR1 SGHRS and CDR2 YFSETQ come from the germline V gene. V shed 4 bases and J 6 bases; nucleotides not matched to a gene: 6. CDR3 length equals 14 residues. CDR3 nucleotide sequence: TGCGCCAGCAGCCCTGGACAGGGGGCGGGCGAGCAGTACTTC. This gives the protein CASSPGQGAGEQYF.

This sequence joins TRBV10-3 and TRBJ1-4; the match to TRBD1 covers 7 bases. The CDR3 totals 18 residues. In germline, CDR1 is ENHRY, CDR2 SYGVKD. The trim removed 0 bases at V and 0 bases at J, leaving 7 bases unmatched. The DNA of the CDR3 is TGTGCCATCAGTGAGTCAGACAGGGCCTCCACAACTAATGAAAAACTGTTTTTT. This codes for CAISESDRASTTNEKLFF.

The chain couples TRBV6-6 to TRBJ1-5, with D unclear. V lost 5 bases and J 0 bases, leaving 5 bases between the germline ends. CDR3 length equals 13 residues. Germline V gene data show CDR1 as MNHNY and CDR2 as SVGAGI (reference sequence). The DNA for the CDR3 is TGTGCCAGCAGTGAGTATAGCAATCAGCCCCAGCATTTT. Translating it yields CASSEYSNQPQHF.

This clone was observed a single time. The CDR3 here is CASSSRLAHEQFF. The CDR3 DNA reads TGTGCCAGCAGTTCCCGACTAGCGCATGAGCAGTTCTTC. The chain has TRBV6-2 or TRBV6-3 and TRBJ2-1; 8 positions match TRBD2. Trimming removed 4 bases from V and 8 bases from J; junction bases left unmatched: 4. The CDR3 loop spans 13 amino acids. Germline V gives CDR1 MNHEY, CDR2 SVGEGT.

The J gene is TRBJ2-2, the V gene TRBV2; 8 nucleotides match TRBD1. Germline V gene sequence: CDR1 SNHLY, CDR2 FYNNEI. J gave up 2 bases and V 5 bases, and 4 bases lay outside the gene matches. The CDR3 is 15 amino acids. The CDR3 sequence: CASSPGQANTGELFF. In nucleotides, the CDR3 is TGTGCCAGCAGTCCGGGACAGGCCAACACCGGGGAGCTGTTTTTT.

This chain links TRBV19 with TRBJ2-3; 7 nucleotides agree with TRBD2. V lost 5 bases to trimming and J lost 0 bases; unmatched junction nucleotides: 11. CDR1 is LNHDA and CDR2 is SQIVND in the germline V gene (reference sequence). The CDR3 totals 17 residues. The CDR3 DNA reads TGTGCCAGTAGTCCGCCGGCGGGGGTCCTTAGCACAGATACGCAGTATTTT. Translating gives CASSPPAGVLSTDTQYF.

The chain joins TRBV7-9 to TRBJ2-7; no clear D gene. Germline-derived CDR1 and CDR2 are SEHNR and FQNEAQ (reference sequence). With 4 bases removed from V and 2 bases from J, the gap between germline ends came to 9 bases. CDR3 length: 13 amino acids. CDR3 DNA sequence: TGTGCCAGCAGCTCCACAGTGACCTACGAGCAGTACTTC. It yields the protein CASSSTVTYEQYF.

This chain uses TRBV29-1 with TRBJ1-3; 7 bases match TRBD1. The CDR3 consists of 12 residues. From germline, CDR1 is SQVTM and CDR2 ANQGSEA. J gave up 5 bases and V 3 bases, and 1 base lay outside the gene matches. CDR3 in amino acids: CSVEGQRNTIYF. CDR3 nucleotides: TGCAGCGTTGAGGGACAGAGAAACACCATATATTTT. The full variable domain, its missing parts supplied by reference TRBV29-1 and TRBJ1-3, is SAVISQKPSRDICQRGTSLTIQCQVDSQVTMMFWYRQQPGQSLTLIATANQGSEATYESGFVIDKFPISRPNLTFSTLTVSNMSPEDSSIYLCSVEGQRNTIYFGEGSWLTVV.

This chain connects TRBV15 to TRBJ2-1, with TRBD2 matching over 7 bases. The J segment lost 3 bases and the V segment lost 0 bases, leaving 5 bases of the junction unmatched. This CDR3 is built from 16 residues. The germline CDR1 and CDR2 sequences are LNHNV and YYDKDF (reference sequence). The CDR3 is CATSREASGNYNEQFF. CDR3 nucleotide sequence: TGTGCCACCAGCAGAGAGGCTAGCGGCAACTACAATGAGCAGTTCTTC.

This clone has just a few counts. The V call is TRBV25-1, the J call TRBJ1-2, with 7 nucleotides matching TRBD1. With 6 bases clipped from V and 5 bases from J, the junction kept 6 bases outside the gene matches. Germline values: CDR1 MGHDK, CDR2 SYGVNS. This CDR3 spans 13 amino acids. The CDR3 region has the DNA TGTGCCAGCAGCCCCGGGACAGCTTATGGCTACACCTTC. Translating it yields CASSPGTAYGYTF.

The rearrangement links TRBV28 to TRBJ1-5; TRBD1 might be the D (5 bases). Looked up from germline, CDR1 is MDHEN and CDR2 is SYDVKM. Trimming removed 8 bases at V and 8 bases at J, with 16 bases between. The CDR3 length is 13 residues. The CDR3 DNA reads TGTGCCAGCGGCGGGAGGGGCAGCAAGCCCCAGCATTTT. Translated: CASGGRGSKPQHF.